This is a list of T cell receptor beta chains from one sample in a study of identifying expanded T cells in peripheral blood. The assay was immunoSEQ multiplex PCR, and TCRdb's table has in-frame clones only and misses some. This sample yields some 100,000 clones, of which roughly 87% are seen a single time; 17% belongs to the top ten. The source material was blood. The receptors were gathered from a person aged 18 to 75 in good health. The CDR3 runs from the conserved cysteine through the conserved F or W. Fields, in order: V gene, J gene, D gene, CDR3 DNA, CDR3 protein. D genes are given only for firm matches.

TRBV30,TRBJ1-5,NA,TGTGCCTGGAGTGTACAACACAGCCAGCCCCAGCATTTT,CAWSVQHSQPQHF
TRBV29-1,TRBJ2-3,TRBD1,TGCAGCGTTGAAGGGGGGACAGGGGACCGATCAGATACGCAGTATTTT,CSVEGGTGDRSDTQYF
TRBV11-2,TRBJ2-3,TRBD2,TGTGCCAGCAGCTTAGAAGTAGCGGGGGTTTCCACAGATACGCAGTATTTT,CASSLEVAGVSTDTQYF
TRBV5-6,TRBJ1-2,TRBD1,TGTGCCAGCAGCTCAGGGGGAACCGGAGGCTACACCTTC,CASSSGGTGGYTF
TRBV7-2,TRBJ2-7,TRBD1,TGTGCCAGCAGCTTAGGGACAGGGGCCTACGAGCAGTACTTC,CASSLGTGAYEQYF
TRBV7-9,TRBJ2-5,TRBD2,TGTGCCAGCAGCTTATTGTCGGGGGGAGGAGAGACCCAGTACTTC,CASSLLSGGGETQYF
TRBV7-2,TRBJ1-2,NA,TGTGCCAGCAGCTTTAGTCCTACGGGTCAACAGGGCTCTGGCTACACCTTC,CASSFSPTGQQGSGYTF
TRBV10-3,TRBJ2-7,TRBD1,TGTGCCATCAGGTCCTCGGGACAGGGTACCTACGAGCAGTACTTC,CAIRSSGQGTYEQYF
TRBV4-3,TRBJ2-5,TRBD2,TGCGCCAGCAGCCAGGGACTAGCGGGGGGGTACCAAGAGACCCAGTACTTC,CASSQGLAGGYQETQYF
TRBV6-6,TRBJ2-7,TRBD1,TGTGCCAGCAGTTATGAGGGGGCGCGGAAGTCTCGGCAGTACTTC,CASSYEGARKSRQYF
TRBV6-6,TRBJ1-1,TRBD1,TGTGCCAGCGGGACAGGGAGGACTGAAGCTTTCTTT,CASGTGRTEAFF
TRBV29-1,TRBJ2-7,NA,TGCAGCGTTGAAGATTGGCCCGAGCAGTACTTC,CSVEDWPEQYF
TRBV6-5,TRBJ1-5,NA,TGTGCCACCAAACGCAACAGGATTAGCAATCAGCCCCAGCATTTT,CATKRNRISNQPQHF
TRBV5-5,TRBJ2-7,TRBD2,TGTGCCAGCAGCTCCACCCCCGGGGGGGCCTACGAGCAGTACTTC,CASSSTPGGAYEQYF
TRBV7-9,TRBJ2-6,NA,TGTGCCAGCAGCTTGGGCGGCACTGGGGCCAACGTCCTGACTTTC,CASSLGGTGANVLTF
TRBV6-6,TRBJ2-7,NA,TGTGCCAGCAGTTACGGGGAGACCTACGAGCAGTACTTC,CASSYGETYEQYF
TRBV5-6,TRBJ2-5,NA,TGTGCCAGCAGCTTCGGGGTGTTGGGGCGCGGAGAGACCCAGTACTTC,CASSFGVLGRGETQYF
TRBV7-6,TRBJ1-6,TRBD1,TGTGCCAGCAGCAGCCGGGACAGGGGGCGCGGGGCCTATAATTCACCCCTCCACTTT,CASSSRDRGRGAYNSPLHF
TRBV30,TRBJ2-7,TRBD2,TGTGCCTGGAGTGTACCACGGACTAGCGGGGGCTACGAGCAGTACTTC,CAWSVPRTSGGYEQYF
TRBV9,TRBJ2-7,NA,TGTGCCAGCAGCGTACGTCAGGGTTGGGAGCAGTACTTC,CASSVRQGWEQYF
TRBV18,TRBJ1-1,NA,TGTGCCAGCTCACCCCCCCTTGCGGGGTGGGACACTGAAGCTTTCTTT,CASSPPLAGWDTEAFF
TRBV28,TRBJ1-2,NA,TGTGCCAGCAGCCCCCCTGGGGGGGACGGCTACACCTTC,CASSPPGGDGYTF
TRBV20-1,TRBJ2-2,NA,TGCAGTGCTCCTCTCAACGGGGAGCTGTTTTTT,CSAPLNGELFF